This TCR beta chain stems from a study of T cell repertoires in cytomegalovirus infection. The overall study: Signatures in public TCR beta sequences pointed to both CMV infection and matching HLA type. Overall study findings and caveats: The cumulative frequency of public TCR beta families identified carriers of CMV plus the relevant HLA. Dominating the ex vivo response were HLA-C-restricted CMV-specific TCR beta clonotypes.

This clonotype has a handful of counts. What it binds is unknown. This CDR3 region has 16 residues. Germline V gene lookup returns CDR1 SEHNR and CDR2 FQNEAQ (reference sequence). J lost 3 bases, V lost 2 bases, and 10 bases had no gene match. Each CDR3 protein gets one entry after TCRdb re-called the reads with MiXCR. This sample has hundreds of thousands of distinct CDR3 sequences, with roughly 16% found just once. This clonotype originated in a human donor in good health (CMV status not recorded). Some clones in this sample may be carry-over from other donors' samples. V gene TRBV7-9 combines with J gene TRBJ2-7; TRBD2 aligns across 7 bases. Sequencing input: PBMCs. The CDR3 here is CASSLTPWEGNYEQYF. The CDR3 region has the DNA TGTGCCAGCAGCTTAACCCCATGGGAGGGGAACTACGAGCAGTACTTC.